The 26 T cell receptor beta chains below were found in one sample sequenced in a study of blood T cell repertoires in COVID-19. Generated by immunoSEQ multiplex PCR, the TCRdb table keeps only in-frame clones and is missing some. Of more than 95,000 clones listed, approximately 87% are singletons. Source material: peripheral blood. The receptors stem from a human donor in a cohort sampled during active or convalescent COVID-19.

The chain recombines TRBV27 with TRBJ1-5; TRBD1 matches 10 bases. CDR3 length equals 16 residues. Looked up from germline, CDR1 is MNHEY and CDR2 is SMNVEV (reference sequence). Trimming cost V 4 bases and J 0 bases; bases outside gene matches: 3. The CDR3 is CASSSRDRGSNQPQHF. CDR3 in DNA: TGTGCCAGCAGTTCCCGGGACAGGGGTAGCAATCAGCCCCAGCATTTT.

The chain is built from TRBV5-6 and TRBJ1-2; 11 nucleotides line up with TRBD1. The V gene's germline CDR1 is SGHDT and CDR2 YYEEEE. V shed 6 bases and J 7 bases; nucleotides not matched to a gene: 5. The CDR3 is made up of 13 amino acids. The CDR3 is CASTQDRGPGYTF. The CDR3 DNA follows: TGTGCCAGCACCCAGGACAGGGGGCCTGGCTACACCTTC. Together with reference TRBV5-6 and TRBJ1-2, the CDR3 gives the full variable domain: DAGVTQSPTHLIKTRGQQVTLRCSPKSGHDTVSWYQQALGQGPQFIFQYYEEEERQRGNFPDRFSGHQFPNYSSELNVNALLLGDSALYLCASTQDRGPGYTFGSGTRLTVV.

This chain links TRBV7-2 with TRBJ1-1, with D perhaps TRBD1 (5 bases). This CDR3 comprises 13 residues. Trimming cost V 8 bases and J 3 bases, with 13 bases left between them. Germline values: CDR1 SGHTA, CDR2 FQGNSA. The CDR3 reads CASGRGADTEAFF. The CDR3 DNA follows: TGTGCCAGCGGGAGGGGCGCGGACACTGAAGCTTTCTTT.

The chain joins TRBV19 to TRBJ1-1; D is possibly TRBD1 (5 bases). CDR3 size: 15 residues. From germline, CDR1 is LNHDA and CDR2 SQIVND (reference sequence). Trimming left V 7 bases short and J 4 bases short, with 19 bases between. The CDR3 nucleotides read TGTGCCAGTACTAATGGGGCGGGAGAAGGCACTGAAGCTTTCTTT. Translation gives CASTNGAGEGTEAFF.

V usage is TRBV9 and J usage is TRBJ2-2; perhaps TRBD1 as D (6 bases). V gave up 0 bases and J gave up 5 bases, with 11 bases separating them. The CDR3 is made up of 15 amino acids. Germline assignment: CDR1 SGDLS and CDR2 YYNGEE. The chain's CDR3 is CASSVAGVETGELFF. CDR3 sequence (DNA): TGTGCCAGCAGCGTAGCAGGGGTGGAAACCGGGGAGCTGTTTTTT.

The J gene is TRBJ1-1, the V gene TRBV6-5, with D possibly TRBD1 on 5 matching bases. V lost 10 bases and J lost 3, with 15 bases in between. The CDR3 length is 13 residues. Germline V gene sequence: CDR1 MNHEY, CDR2 SVGAGI. This CDR3 is CATSGVGDTEAFF. In nucleotides, the CDR3 is TGTGCCACCTCGGGGGTGGGCGACACTGAAGCTTTCTTT.

The rearrangement links TRBV18 to TRBJ1-2; TRBD1 aligns across 9 bases. CDR1 and CDR2 (germline): KGHSH, LQKENI. The V and J ends lost 2 bases and 6 bases, in that order; junction bases with no gene match: 7. The CDR3 spans 15 residues. CDR3 sequence: CASSPLDRGLDGYTF. In DNA, the CDR3 is TGTGCCAGCTCACCATTGGACAGGGGATTGGATGGCTACACCTTC.

The rearrangement uses TRBV7-3 and TRBJ2-1, with TRBD1 identical over 8 bases. Germline V gives CDR1 SGHTA, CDR2 FQGTGA. The CDR3 spans 16 residues. After removal of 0 bases from V and 6 bases from J, the junction contained 7 bases not matched to a gene. CDR3 sequence (DNA): TGTGCCAGCAGCTTAACCCGGACAGGGCCCACCAATGAGCAGTTCTTC. Its translation is CASSLTRTGPTNEQFF.

The CDR3 loop reads CASHPGSGEKLFF. The CDR3 DNA follows: TGTGCCAGCCATCCAGGGTCGGGTGAAAAACTGTTTTTT. The J gene is TRBJ1-4, the V gene TRBV6-5, with a tentative D call TRBD1 (5 bases). The CDR3 is made up of 13 amino acids. Trimming left V 8 bases short and J 7 bases short, with 14 bases between. Per the germline V gene, CDR1 is MNHEY and CDR2 is SVGAGI.

The genes are TRBV30 and TRBJ1-6; D gene unclear. CDR1 GTSNPN and CDR2 SVGIG come from the germline V gene (reference sequence). The CDR3 is 16 residues long. Trimming pared 2 bases from V and 7 bases from J, leaving 18 bases between. CDR3: CAWSPSDRSGNSPLHF. In DNA form, the CDR3 reads TGTGCCTGGAGTCCTTCTGACCGATCCGGGAATTCACCCCTCCACTTT.

The table lists this clone with a count of one. V is TRBV6-6 and J is TRBJ1-3; 9 positions agree with TRBD1. The CDR3 covers 14 residues. In germline, CDR1 is MNHNY, CDR2 SVGAGI (reference sequence). The J segment lost 4 bases and the V segment lost 6 bases, leaving 4 bases of the junction unmatched. The CDR3 protein is CASSLGQGGNTIYF. CDR3 sequence (DNA): TGTGCCAGCAGCCTGGGACAGGGAGGAAACACCATATATTTT.

The chain is built from TRBV12-3 or TRBV12-4 and TRBJ2-3; D remains unclear. CDR3 length equals 12 residues. The V end lost 6 bases, the J end lost 6 bases, and 10 bases lay between the germline ends. Written as DNA, the CDR3 is TGTGCCAGCAGCCAAGTGAGGGATACGCAGTATTTT. Translating gives CASSQVRDTQYF.

The J gene is TRBJ2-3, the V gene TRBV7-3; 9 bases match TRBD2. Per the germline V gene, CDR1 is SGHTA and CDR2 is FQGTGA. This CDR3 spans 16 amino acids. Trimming cost V 5 bases and J 1 base; bases outside gene matches: 7. CDR3 residues: CASSKDRTSGTDTQYF. DNA for the CDR3: TGTGCCAGCAGCAAGGACAGGACTAGCGGCACAGATACGCAGTATTTT.

This clone was recorded once. The J gene is TRBJ2-3, the V gene TRBV6-5; 7 positions match TRBD1. This CDR3 is 15 amino acids long. Germline loops: CDR1 MNHEY, CDR2 SVGAGI. V trimming: 6 bases; J trimming: 10 bases; junction bases outside the gene matches: 16. Written as DNA, the CDR3 is TGTGCCAGCAGATCGACAGGGACACGATATCGAGCGCAGTATTTT. Its protein is CASRSTGTRYRAQYF.

V gene TRBV6-1 combines with J gene TRBJ1-1; weak D call: TRBD1 (5 bases). The CDR3 consists of 16 residues. From germline, CDR1 is MNHNS and CDR2 SASEGT. V lost 4 bases to trimming and J lost 0 bases, with 15 bases between them. CDR3 coding DNA: TGTGCCAGCAGTGCCCCGACAGTCAGCATGAACACTGAAGCTTTCTTT. Encoded protein: CASSAPTVSMNTEAFF.

The rearrangement links TRBV3-1 (or the pseudogene TRBV3-2) to TRBJ1-5, with D possibly matching TRBD1 (6 bases). Germline CDR1 and CDR2: LGHDT and YNNKEL (reference sequence). Trimming took off 1 base at V and 10 bases at J, with 14 bases between the two ends. This CDR3 comprises 14 residues. Here the CDR3 reads CASSQAQGVGPQHF. Here the CDR3 DNA reads TGTGCCAGCAGCCAAGCACAGGGCGTTGGTCCCCAGCATTTT.

This chain uses TRBV7-3 with TRBJ2-2, with 9 positions matching TRBD2. This CDR3 spans 15 amino acids. Trimming took 5 bases from V and 8 from J; bases not matched to a gene: 9. Germline V gene data show CDR1 as SGHTA and CDR2 as FQGTGA. CDR3 region: CASSPQSGGPGELFF. CDR3 DNA sequence: TGTGCCAGCAGCCCCCAGAGCGGGGGGCCAGGGGAGCTGTTTTTT.

This sequence joins TRBV28 and TRBJ2-2, with 7 bases matching TRBD1. The CDR3 sequence is 15 residues long. Germline-derived CDR1 and CDR2 are MDHEN and SYDVKM. Trimming took 6 bases from V and 1 from J; bases not matched to a gene: 5. Here the CDR3 DNA reads TGTGCCAGCAGACTCGACAGGGTGAACACCGGGGAGCTGTTTTTT. Residues: CASRLDRVNTGELFF.

This clone was counted a few times. This chain joins TRBV18 and TRBJ2-2; D possibly corresponds to TRBD1 (6 bases). The CDR3 is 15 residues long. V was shortened by 6 bases and J by 0 bases, with 11 bases between the two germline ends. The germline V gene has CDR1 KGHSH and CDR2 LQKENI. CDR3 DNA: TGTGCCAGCTCTGGGACATCCACGAACACCGGGGAGCTGTTTTTT. Translating gives CASSGTSTNTGELFF. The full variable domain, in which reference TRBV18 and TRBJ2-2 provide the parts outside the CDR3, is NAGVMQNPRHLVRRRGQEARLRCSPMKGHSHVYWYRQLPEEGLKFMVYLQKENIIDESGMPKERFSAEFPKEGPSILRIQQVVRGDSAAYFCASSGTSTNTGELFFGEGSRLTVL.

V is TRBV15 and J is TRBJ1-4, with 8 bases matching TRBD1. The V segment lost 3 bases and the J segment 8 bases; nucleotides outside the gene matches: 11. The CDR3 has 16 residues. The germline V gene encodes CDR1 LNHNV and CDR2 YYDKDF (reference sequence). CDR3 region: CATSRDAGTGGEKLFF. The CDR3, as DNA: TGTGCCACCAGCAGGGACGCCGGGACAGGAGGGGAAAAACTGTTTTTT.

This chain connects TRBV19 to TRBJ1-5, with D possibly being TRBD1 (5 bases). Germline V CDR1 and CDR2: LNHDA, SQIVND (reference sequence). This CDR3 spans 13 amino acids. V lost 9 bases to trimming and J lost 6 bases, with 15 bases between them. Here the CDR3 reads CASTRGSGQPQHF. In DNA form, the CDR3 reads TGTGCCAGCACAAGGGGATCGGGTCAGCCCCAGCATTTT.

V and J are TRBV7-9 and TRBJ2-7, with D hard to call. The germline V gene encodes CDR1 SEHNR and CDR2 FQNEAQ (reference sequence). This CDR3 has 14 residues. The V and J ends lost 2 bases and 3 bases respectively, with 11 bases between them. The CDR3 bases are TGTGCCAGCAGCTTACGGCAGGCGAACTACGAGCAGTACTTC. Translated, it gives CASSLRQANYEQYF.

The chain combines TRBV10-3 with TRBJ1-6; TRBD1 is a possible D gene (5 bases). There are 14 residues in the CDR3. Trimming removed 6 bases from V and 10 bases from J, with 16 bases in between. The germline gives CDR1 ENHRY, CDR2 SYGVKD. The CDR3 nucleotides are TGTGCCATCAGCCCAGGGAGTCGGGAGTCACCCCTCCACTTT. Translated, it gives CAISPGSRESPLHF.

This chain joins TRBV2 and TRBJ2-1, with D maybe TRBD2 (6 bases). This CDR3 is 16 amino acids long. Germline loops: CDR1 SNHLY, CDR2 FYNNEI. Trimming removed 6 bases at V and 4 bases at J, with 19 bases between. CDR3 region: CASSPQEGLWYNEQFF. The CDR3 DNA reads TGTGCCAGCAGCCCCCAGGAGGGGTTATGGTACAATGAGCAGTTCTTC.

A note on this clone: Since the CDR3 does not end with the conserved phenylalanine or tryptophan, this likely comes from a read error. The limits of the CDR3 on the DNA are not certain, so only TCRdb's listed CDR3 is given. The V and J genes are TRBV2 and TRBJ2-3; TRBD1 is the table's D call and was not checked against the DNA. The CDR3 is 10 residues long, counting both termini. Germline lookup yields CDR1 SNHLY and CDR2 FYNNEI. The CDR3 here is CASSEVNAVL.

The chain uses TRBV2 and TRBJ2-5; 11 nucleotides line up with TRBD2. This CDR3 region has 12 residues. The germline CDR1 and CDR2 sequences are SNHLY and FYNNEI. V dropped 11 bases and J dropped 4; count of bases not matched to a gene: 3. The CDR3 DNA is TGTGCCGGCGGGACTAGCGGAGAGACCCAGTACTTC. This sequence encodes CAGGTSGETQYF.